These T cell receptor beta chains were read from a single sample in a study of blood T cell repertoires in COVID-19. Profiled with immunoSEQ multiplex PCR; TCRdb holds only in-frame clones, not every one. Among 200,000 to 250,000 clones, 87% were seen once, and the ten largest hold just over 2.5%. The sample comprised PBMCs or T cells enriched from blood (not recorded which). These receptors all come from a woman between 25 and 40 years old with acute COVID-19. CDR3s include the opening cysteine and the closing phenylalanine or tryptophan. D genes are given only for firm matches. The listing skips clone size in some rows; elsewhere it reads once, few, many or a size class.

j_call,v_call,d_call,clone_size,cdr3_nt,cdr3_aa
TRBJ1-1,TRBV18,NA,NA,TGTGCCAGCTCACCACGGGTGGAGCGGGACACTGAAGCTTTCTTT,CASSPRVERDTEAFF
TRBJ2-4,TRBV6-2/TRBV6-3,NA,NA,TGTGCCAGCAGTTATTTAATGGCCAAAAACATTCAGTACTTC,CASSYLMAKNIQYF
TRBJ1-6,TRBV5-4,NA,NA,TGTGCCAGCAGCTTTACCGACGGAGATAATTCACCCCTCCACTTT,CASSFTDGDNSPLHF
TRBJ1-2,TRBV10-3,TRBD1,NA,TGTGCCATCAGGGACGCAAGGGGACAGGACTATGGCTACACCTTC,CAIRDARGQDYGYTF
TRBJ2-1,TRBV7-9,NA,once,TGTGCCAGCAGCTCGGACAGTAACTCCTACAATGAGCAGTTCTTC,CASSSDSNSYNEQFF
TRBJ2-1,TRBV6-1,TRBD2,once,TGTGCCAGCAGTGAAGAGCGGGGGGGCTACAATGAGCAGTTCTTC,CASSEERGGYNEQFF
TRBJ1-6,TRBV19,TRBD1,NA,TGTGCCAGTAAGGAACCGGGACAGGGTGGTTCACCCCTCCACTTT,CASKEPGQGGSPLHF
TRBJ2-3,TRBV12-5,NA,NA,TGTGCTAGTGGTTTGTTAGGACTAAGCACAGATACGCAGTATTTT,CASGLLGLSTDTQYF
TRBJ1-2,TRBV7-2,NA,NA,TGTGCCAGCAGCTTAGGGGGAGGAAGGGAAGGCTATGGCTACACCTTC,CASSLGGGREGYGYTF
TRBJ2-1,TRBV30,TRBD2,NA,TGTGCCTGGAGAGGGTGGACTAGCGGGGGGGAGCAGTTCTTC,CAWRGWTSGGEQFF
TRBJ2-4,TRBV30,TRBD2,NA,TGTGCCTGGTACCAGCGGGGGGTACCGATTCAGTACTTC,CAWYQRGVPIQYF
TRBJ2-7,TRBV6-1,TRBD2,few,TGTGCCAGCAGTGAAGTTCCTAGCGGGGGGTACGAGCAGTACTTC,CASSEVPSGGYEQYF
TRBJ2-2,TRBV2,TRBD2,NA,TGTGCCAGCAGAAGCACTAGCGGGGGGGCCGGGGAGCTGTTTTTT,CASRSTSGGAGELFF
TRBJ1-1,TRBV2,NA,NA,TGTGCCAGCAGTGAAAGTGAGGGAGTCACTGAAGCTTTCTTT,CASSESEGVTEAFF
TRBJ1-2,TRBV25-1,NA,NA,TGTGCCAGCCGGGAAGCTAACTATGGCTACACCTTC,CASREANYGYTF
TRBJ2-7,TRBV29-1,NA,once,TGCAGCGTTGAATTCGCCGGCTACGAGCAGTACTTC,CSVEFAGYEQYF
TRBJ2-2,TRBV11-2,NA,NA,TGTGCCAGCAGCTTAATCGGCAGGGACACCGGGGAGCTGTTTTTT,CASSLIGRDTGELFF
TRBJ1-1,TRBV5-4,TRBD1,few,TGTGCCAGCAGCTTGGGCAGGGGGCGAGGGACTGAAGCTTTCTTT,CASSLGRGRGTEAFF
TRBJ2-7,TRBV15,NA,NA,TGTGCCACCAGCAGACCCACGGACAGCCCTTACGAGCAGTACTTC,CATSRPTDSPYEQYF
TRBJ1-2,TRBV4-2,TRBD1,NA,TGTGCCAGCAGCCCTGGACAGGGGAATTATGGCTACACCTTC,CASSPGQGNYGYTF
TRBJ1-2,TRBV7-9,NA,NA,TGTGCCAGCAGCTTAGGGCCAGGGAACTATGGCTACACCTTC,CASSLGPGNYGYTF
TRBJ2-7,TRBV19,NA,NA,TGTGCCAGTAGTATTGGTGGCGGGTGGTCCTACGAGCAGTACTTC,CASSIGGGWSYEQYF
TRBJ1-4,TRBV6-5,NA,NA,TGTGCCAGCAGCAGGGACACCTTTGAAAAACTGTTTTTT,CASSRDTFEKLFF
TRBJ2-2,TRBV4-1,NA,NA,TGCGCCAGCAGCCAAGCGCCAACCGGGACAACTAAGACCGGGGAGCTGTTTTTT,CASSQAPTGTTKTGELFF
TRBJ2-5,TRBV15,NA,NA,TGTGCCACCAGCAGAGGAAGGGGGGGCATAGAGACCCAGTACTTC,CATSRGRGGIETQYF
TRBJ2-3,TRBV5-1,NA,NA,TGCGCCAGCAGCCCCACTGTGGAGGGAACAGATACGCAGTATTTT,CASSPTVEGTDTQYF
TRBJ2-6,TRBV6-5,NA,NA,TGTGCCAGCAGTTATCGTACTGGGGCCAACGTCCTGACTTTC,CASSYRTGANVLTF
TRBJ2-2,TRBV29-1,NA,NA,TGCAGCGTTGGAAGCGGGAACACCGGGGAGCTGTTTTTT,CSVGSGNTGELFF
TRBJ1-5,TRBV3-1/TRBV3-2,NA,NA,TGTGCCAGCAGCCAAGAGTCAGGGGCGCATCAGCCCCAGCATTTT,CASSQESGAHQPQHF
TRBJ1-6,TRBV27,NA,NA,TGTGCCAGCAGGCGACGGGGGAGCTCCTATAATTCACCCCTCCACTTT,CASRRRGSSYNSPLHF
TRBJ1-5,TRBV2,NA,NA,TGTGCCAGCAGTGGGACAGGCAATCAGCCCCAGCATTTT,CASSGTGNQPQHF
TRBJ2-1,TRBV6-2/TRBV6-3,TRBD2,once,TGTGCCAGCAGTTCCGGGACTAGCGGGGGTGATGAGCAGTTCTTC,CASSSGTSGGDEQFF
TRBJ2-2,TRBV9,NA,NA,TGTGCCAGCAGCGTAGAGACAGCTCAGACCGGGGAGCTGTTTTTT,CASSVETAQTGELFF
TRBJ2-5,TRBV6-1,NA,NA,TGTGCCAGCAGTGAAGCAGTAGCAGGGCCCGAGACCCAGTACTTC,CASSEAVAGPETQYF
TRBJ1-4,TRBV13,NA,NA,TGTGCCAGCAGCGTCCAGGGTGCAACTAATGAAAAACTGTTTTTT,CASSVQGATNEKLFF
TRBJ2-1,TRBV6-6,NA,NA,TGTGCCAGCAGTTATAGCCCCGGTGGGTACAATGAGCAGTTCTTC,CASSYSPGGYNEQFF
TRBJ1-5,TRBV4-3,TRBD1,NA,TGCGCCAGCAGCGGGGACAGACGCAATCAGCCCCAGCATTTT,CASSGDRRNQPQHF
TRBJ2-7,TRBV7-9,NA,NA,TGTGCCAGCAGCTTAAGTAGTCCCTCGGACAGTCTATACGAGCAGTACTTC,CASSLSSPSDSLYEQYF
TRBJ1-6,TRBV5-1,TRBD1,NA,TGCGCCAGCAGCCAGAGGGACAGGTTTCTATCACCCCTCCACTTT,CASSQRDRFLSPLHF